The clone carrying this T cell receptor (beta chain) appeared a few times. The target antigen is unknown. A multiplex PCR was run with 60 Vbeta primers and 13 Jbeta primers. The assay was immunoSEQ multiplex PCR, and TCRdb's table has in-frame clones only and misses some. The sample shows around 130,000 clones, about 85% of them seen only once. These data originate in a study of cytomegalovirus exposure and HLA in healthy donors. Findings of the study overall: Several V segments, TRBV6-2 and TRBV6-3 among them, could not be told apart and were dropped. Prior analysis indicated that the majority of TCR beta V segments exhibited productivity approximately 90% or approximately 30% of the time.

V dropped 2 bases and J dropped 3 bases, with 14 bases sitting between them. Germline V gene lookup returns CDR1 MGHRA and CDR2 YSYEKL. The CDR3 runs 15 residues. V gene TRBV4-1 combines with J gene TRBJ2-7; TRBD2 is a possible D gene (6 bases). The receptor was derived from a boy aged 10-17 years in good health and CMV-seronegative. Sequenced material: PBMCs. The CDR3 DNA is TGCGCCAGCAGCCAAAGTCCGGGACTTATCTACGAGCAGTACTTC. This translates into CASSQSPGLIYEQYF.